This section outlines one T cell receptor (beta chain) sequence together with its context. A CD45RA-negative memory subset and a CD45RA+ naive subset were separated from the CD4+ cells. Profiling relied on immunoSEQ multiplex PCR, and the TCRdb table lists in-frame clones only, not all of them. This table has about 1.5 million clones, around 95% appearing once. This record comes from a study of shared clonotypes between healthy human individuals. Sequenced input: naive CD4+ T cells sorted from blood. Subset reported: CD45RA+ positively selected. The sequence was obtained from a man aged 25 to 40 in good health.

CDR3 in DNA: TGTGCCAGCAGCTTAGTGTCTAATTCGGTCGGGGAGCTGTTTTTT. Protein product: CASSLVSNSVGELFF. The chain carries TRBV11-2 and TRBJ2-2; D is unresolved. The CDR3 has 15 amino acids. Germline V gene lookup returns CDR1 SGHAT and CDR2 FQNNGV. V gave up 1 base and J gave up 7 bases, with 13 bases separating them.